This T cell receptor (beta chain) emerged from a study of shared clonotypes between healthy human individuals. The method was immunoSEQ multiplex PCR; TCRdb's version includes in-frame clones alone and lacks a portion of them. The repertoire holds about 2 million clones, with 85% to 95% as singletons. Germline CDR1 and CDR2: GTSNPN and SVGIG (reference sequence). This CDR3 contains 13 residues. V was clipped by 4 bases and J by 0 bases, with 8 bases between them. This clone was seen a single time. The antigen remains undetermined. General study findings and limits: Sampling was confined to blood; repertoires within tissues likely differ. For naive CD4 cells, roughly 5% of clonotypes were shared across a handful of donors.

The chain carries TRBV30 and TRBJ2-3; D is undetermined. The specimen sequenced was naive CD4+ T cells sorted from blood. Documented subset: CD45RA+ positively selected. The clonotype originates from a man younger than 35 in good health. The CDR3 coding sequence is TGTGCCTGGAAGCTAACTAGCACAGATACGCAGTATTTT. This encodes CAWKLTSTDTQYF. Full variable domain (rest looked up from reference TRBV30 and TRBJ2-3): SQTIHQWPATLVQPVGSPLSLECTVEGTSNPNLYWYRQAAGRGLQLLFYSVGIGQISSEVPQNLSASRPQDRQFILSSKKLLLSDSGFYLCAWKLTSTDTQYFGPGTRLTVL.